Shown below are 31 T cell receptor beta chains from a single sample sequenced in a study of T cells after yellow fever vaccination. TCRdb re-derived calls from the 5' RACE reads in MiXCR, one entry per CDR3 protein. The sample lists 250,000 to 350,000 distinct CDR3 sequences, 8.7% occurring once. The sample was CD4+ T cells sorted from PBMCs, taken 5 days after the yellow fever booster vaccination. Every receptor here comes from a man in his late teens or twenties who received the YFV17D yellow fever vaccine.

CDR3 coding DNA: TGCAGTGCTACCGAGCGGAGAGAGCAAGAGACCCAGTACTTC. Protein sequence: CSATERREQETQYF. The genes are TRBV20-1 and TRBJ2-5, with D perhaps matching TRBD2 (5 bases). Trimming removed 4 bases from V and 2 bases from J, with 14 bases in between. The CDR3 is 14 residues long. CDR1 DFQATT and CDR2 SNEGSKA come from the germline V gene (reference sequence).

The chain recombines TRBV24-1 with TRBJ2-3; TRBD2 aligns across 9 bases. Germline V lookup: CDR1 KGHDR, CDR2 SFDVKD. J gave up 0 bases and V 9 bases, and 6 bases lay outside the gene matches. The CDR3 has 15 amino acids. CDR3 loop: CATSLAGASTDTQYF. As DNA, the CDR3 is TGTGCCACCTCGTTAGCGGGGGCTAGCACAGATACGCAGTATTTT.

This clonotype was counted a few times. The rearrangement links TRBV18 to TRBJ2-6; no clear D. The CDR3 extends over 15 amino acids. Germline-derived CDR1 and CDR2 are KGHSH and LQKENI. V lost 0 bases and J 2 bases, leaving 5 bases between the germline ends. In nucleotides, the CDR3 is TGTGCCAGCTCACCACCACGTCCTGGGGCCAACGTCCTGACTTTC. This gives the protein CASSPPRPGANVLTF.

There are a few counts of this clonotype. The V call is TRBV5-1, the J call TRBJ2-1, with D perhaps assigned TRBD1 or TRBD2 (5 bases each). Germline CDR1 is SGHRS and CDR2 is YFSETQ. The CDR3 covers 15 residues. V was trimmed by 0 bases and J by 7 bases, leaving 14 bases between them. The CDR3 nucleotides read TGCGCCAGCAGCTTGGCCCCAGGGACCTCGAATGAGCAGTTCTTC. Encoded protein: CASSLAPGTSNEQFF.

A few counts support this clonotype. The rearrangement joins TRBV12-3 or TRBV12-4 to TRBJ2-7; TRBD2 aligns across 9 bases. V lost 2 bases and J lost 7; bases outside the gene matches: 0. CDR3 length: 12 amino acids. CDR3 sequence reads: CASSLLAGEQYV. The CDR3 nucleotides are TGTGCCAGCAGTTTACTAGCGGGGGAGCAGTACGTC.

The chain couples TRBV3-1 to TRBJ2-5; D is ambiguous. The germline V gene encodes CDR1 LGHDT and CDR2 YNNKEL (reference sequence). V was shortened by 1 base and J by 5 bases, with 14 bases between the two germline ends. The CDR3 is made up of 15 amino acids. The CDR3 spells CASSQVWARSETQYF. The CDR3 bases are TGTGCCAGCAGCCAAGTTTGGGCTAGATCGGAGACCCAGTACTTC.

This chain joins TRBV5-1 and TRBJ2-1; 10 nucleotides match TRBD2. V was clipped by 0 bases and J by 9 bases; unmatched bases: 9. CDR3 length equals 16 residues. The germline CDR1 and CDR2 sequences are SGHRS and YFSETQ. In DNA, the CDR3 is TGCGCCAGCAGCTTGGAGCGGGGGGGCGGACTCAGTGAGCAGTTCTTC. Amino acids: CASSLERGGGLSEQFF.

This clonotype was recorded a few times. The V and J genes are TRBV4-3 and TRBJ2-4; maybe TRBD2 (6 bases). The CDR3 contains 14 residues. V was clipped by 4 bases and J by 6 bases, with 13 bases between them. The V gene's germline CDR1 is LGHNA and CDR2 YSLEER. The CDR3 reads CASSLAGEVNIQYF. The CDR3 DNA is TGCGCCAGCAGCCTGGCCGGGGAGGTAAACATTCAGTACTTC.

This clonotype was counted ten times or more. The chain couples TRBV5-1 to TRBJ1-1; D gene uncertain. The CDR3 totals 14 residues. Germline CDR1 reads SGHRS; CDR2 reads YFSETQ. Trimming removed 0 bases at V and 1 base at J, with 7 bases between. The DNA for the CDR3 is TGCGCCAGCAGCTTGGGGCATCCGAACACTGAAGCTTTCTTT. Translation gives CASSLGHPNTEAFF.

This clonotype was detected ten times or more. The chain has TRBV20-1 and TRBJ2-3, with TRBD1 as a possible D gene (5 bases). Germline CDR1 and CDR2: DFQATT and SNEGSKA (reference sequence). Between the trimmed V and J ends, which lost 6 bases and 1 base, there was a span of 14 bases. The CDR3 is made up of 14 amino acids. The CDR3 DNA follows: TGCAGTGCCCCCCACCAGGGTGGCACAGATACGCAGTATTTT. Protein: CSAPHQGGTDTQYF.

In this sample, this clonotype turned up a few times. The V call is TRBV11-2, the J call TRBJ2-4; D unresolved. The CDR3 has 13 amino acids. V was cut by 4 bases and J by 4 bases, with 8 bases left in between. The V gene's germline CDR1 is SGHAT and CDR2 FQNNGV. The DNA for the CDR3 is TGTGCCAGCAGCTCTCCCCCTAAAAACATTCAGTACTTC. Translating it yields CASSSPPKNIQYF.

This clonotype came up a few times. The chain recombines TRBV5-1 with TRBJ2-7; D call uncertain. CDR1 is SGHRS and CDR2 is YFSETQ in the germline V gene. V was trimmed by 0 bases and J by 0 bases, leaving 10 bases between them. The CDR3 length is 15 residues. As DNA, the CDR3 is TGCGCCAGCAGCTTGGGATTGTCCCTCTCCTACGAGCAGTACGTC. It specifies CASSLGLSLSYEQYV.

This clonotype was observed many times. The chain combines TRBV5-1 with TRBJ2-2, with D perhaps TRBD1 or TRBD2 (5 bases each). The CDR3 spans 16 residues. Trimming removed 4 bases at V and 0 bases at J, with 13 bases between. Germline values: CDR1 SGHRS, CDR2 YFSETQ. The CDR3 sequence is CASSMEVGANTGELFF. CDR3 DNA: TGCGCCAGCAGCATGGAGGTGGGGGCGAACACCGGGGAGCTGTTTTTT.

This clonotype turned up a few times. This chain joins TRBV3-1 and TRBJ2-7; D call uncertain. Germline CDR1 reads LGHDT; CDR2 reads YNNKEL (reference sequence). This CDR3 region has 13 residues. Deletions cut 4 bases from V and 5 bases from J, with 12 bases between. CDR3 coding DNA: TGTGCCAGCAGCCCCGGGTGGGTCGACGAGCAGTACTTC. Amino acid sequence: CASSPGWVDEQYF.

In this sample, this clonotype turned up a few times. V is TRBV7-2 and J is TRBJ2-2, with D unclear. Trimming removed 2 bases from V and 0 bases from J, with 7 bases in between. Germline V gives CDR1 SGHTA, CDR2 FQGNSA. The CDR3 runs to 15 residues. This chain's CDR3 is CASSLLPSNTGELFF. CDR3 DNA sequence: TGTGCCAGCAGCTTATTACCTTCGAACACCGGGGAGCTGTTTTTT.

This clonotype was seen a handful of times. The chain is built from TRBV6-5 and TRBJ1-6; D gene unclear. V lost 3 bases to trimming and J lost 1 base, with 1 base between them. From germline, CDR1 is MNHEY and CDR2 SVGAGI. CDR3 length: 13 amino acids. The CDR3: CASSYSYNSPLHF. As DNA, the CDR3 is TGTGCCAGCAGTTATTCCTATAATTCACCCCTCCACTTT.

V gene TRBV5-1 combines with J gene TRBJ2-1; the D gene is possibly TRBD2 (7 bases). V lost 4 bases and J 9 bases, leaving 20 bases between the germline ends. CDR1 and CDR2 (germline): SGHRS, YFSETQ. This CDR3 region has 15 residues. CDR3 bases: TGCGCCAGCAGCATCATAGGGGGGGTTAAGGGTGAGCAGTTCTTC. Residues: CASSIIGGVKGEQFF.

The chain has TRBV2 and TRBJ2-5; the match to TRBD1 covers 9 bases. This CDR3 is built from 14 residues. V shed 3 bases and J 7 bases; nucleotides not matched to a gene: 6. Germline CDR1 is SNHLY and CDR2 is FYNNEI. Here the CDR3 DNA reads TGTGCCAGCAGTGAGTGGGACAGGGACGGGACCCAGTACTTC. This codes for CASSEWDRDGTQYF.

In its sample, this clonotype was seen many times. The chain combines TRBV6-4 with TRBJ2-3; perhaps TRBD2 as D (5 bases). CDR3 length: 16 amino acids. V was clipped by 5 bases and J by 1 base, with 16 bases between them. Germline CDR1 and CDR2: MRHNA and SNTAGT. The CDR3 sequence is CASSNRDNLGTDTQYF. Here the CDR3 DNA reads TGTGCCAGCAGTAACCGGGATAACCTCGGCACAGATACGCAGTATTTT.

This clonotype was recorded many times. This CDR3 is CSARVSMGSTEAFF. As DNA, the CDR3 is TGCAGTGCTAGAGTCTCCATGGGGAGCACTGAAGCTTTCTTT. The genes are TRBV20-1 and TRBJ1-1; D is unclear. The CDR3 is 14 amino acids. The V gene lost 1 base and the J gene lost 4 bases, with 13 bases spanning the gap. Germline assignment: CDR1 DFQATT and CDR2 SNEGSKA (reference sequence).

This clonotype was seen only a few times. The rearrangement links TRBV7-2 to TRBJ2-3; no firm D call. The V and J ends lost 0 bases and 8 bases respectively, with 9 bases between them. From germline, CDR1 is SGHTA and CDR2 FQGNSA. The CDR3 has 13 residues. CDR3: CASSLAHHGTQYF. In nucleotides, the CDR3 is TGTGCCAGCAGCTTAGCCCATCACGGTACGCAGTATTTT.

This clonotype was seen a few times. The chain carries TRBV18 and TRBJ1-4; D call uncertain. Trimming removed 4 bases at V and 1 base at J, with 10 bases between. The CDR3 runs 15 residues. Looked up from germline, CDR1 is KGHSH and CDR2 is LQKENI. The CDR3 nucleotides read TGTGCCAGCTCACTATTGGCGGAAACTAATGAAAAACTGTTTTTT. Translating it yields CASSLLAETNEKLFF.

This clonotype turned up a few times. The chain recombines TRBV7-9 with TRBJ1-2; D not resolved. The CDR3 is 14 amino acids. With 7 bases removed from V and 1 base from J, the gap between germline ends came to 13 bases. Germline-derived CDR1 and CDR2 are SEHNR and FQNEAQ (reference sequence). The CDR3 region is CASTVGSLNYGYTF. The CDR3 nucleotides read TGTGCCAGCACGGTGGGGTCGCTTAACTATGGCTACACCTTC. Together with reference TRBV7-9 and TRBJ1-2, the CDR3 gives the full variable domain: DTGVSQNPRHKITKRGQNVTFRCDPISEHNRLYWYRQTLGQGPEFLTYFQNEAQLEKSRLLSDRFSAERPKGSFSTLEIQRTEQGDSAMYLCASTVGSLNYGYTFGSGTRLTVV.

The rearrangement joins TRBV7-8 to TRBJ2-5, with TRBD2 matching 8 bases. J lost 5 bases, V lost 2 bases, and 4 bases had no gene match. This CDR3 is built from 14 residues. The germline V gene has CDR1 SGHVS and CDR2 FQNEAQ. CDR3 DNA: TGTGCCAGCAGCTTATCTACGGGAGGGGAGACCCAGTACTTC. Protein: CASSLSTGGETQYF. Looking up the rest from reference TRBV7-8 and TRBJ2-5 gives the full variable domain: GAGVSQSPRYKVAKRGQDVALRCDPISGHVSLFWYQQALGQGPEFLTYFQNEAQLDKSGLPSDRFFAERPEGSVSTLKIQRTQQEDSAVYLCASSLSTGGETQYFGPGTRLLVL.

This clonotype was counted only a few times. The V and J genes are TRBV20-1 and TRBJ1-1; D remains ambiguous. V was pared by 3 bases and J by 2 bases, with 10 bases between. CDR3 length equals 13 residues. Germline V gives CDR1 DFQATT, CDR2 SNEGSKA (reference sequence). In nucleotides, the CDR3 is TGCAGTGCTAGTCAGCAGGAAAACACTGAAGCTTTCTTT. The encoded protein is CSASQQENTEAFF.

The chain has TRBV20-1 and TRBJ1-5; no clear D. CDR3 length: 12 residues. With 7 bases removed from V and 5 bases from J, the gap between germline ends came to 12 bases. Germline CDR1 DFQATT, CDR2 SNEGSKA (reference sequence). CDR3 sequence: CSVVSGDQPQHF. The CDR3 DNA reads as TGCAGTGTAGTGAGCGGGGATCAGCCCCAGCATTTT.

The rearrangement uses TRBV5-1 and TRBJ1-6; 7 bases are shared with TRBD1. The CDR3 has 14 residues. Germline assignment: CDR1 SGHRS and CDR2 YFSETQ. The V segment lost 4 bases and the J segment 10 bases; nucleotides outside the gene matches: 8. For the CDR3, the DNA is TGCGCCAGCAGCCCTGGGGACAGATCCTCACCCCTCCACTTT. Encoded protein: CASSPGDRSSPLHF.

There are a few counts of this clonotype. The CDR3 bases are TGTGCCAGCAGCCCCCGGGACAGGGGGAAAGGGGAGCAGTACTTC. It yields the protein CASSPRDRGKGEQYF. J is TRBJ2-7 and V is TRBV3-1, with 11 positions matching TRBD1. Germline V gene sequence: CDR1 LGHDT, CDR2 YNNKEL (reference sequence). The CDR3 totals 15 residues. V was pared by 4 bases and J by 7 bases, with 9 bases of the junction left unmatched.

The gene calls are TRBV6-2 or TRBV6-3 and TRBJ1-1; D is unresolved. The CDR3 has 14 residues. V was pared by 4 bases and J by 5 bases, with 14 bases between. CDR1 MNHEY and CDR2 SVGEGT come from the germline V gene. As DNA, the CDR3 is TGTGCCAGCAGTTCTGCCCAGACGGGAACTGAAGCTTTCTTT. Residues: CASSSAQTGTEAFF.

The table lists this clonotype with many counts. This chain joins TRBV29-1 and TRBJ2-3; 14 nucleotides line up with TRBD2. Germline V CDR1 and CDR2: SQVTM, ANQGSEA. V trimming: 7 bases; J trimming: 6 bases; junction bases outside the gene matches: 6. The length of the CDR3 is 14 residues. The CDR3 is CSAAGLAGEDTQYF. The CDR3 DNA follows: TGCAGCGCAGCGGGACTAGCGGGGGAGGATACGCAGTATTTT.

The chain has TRBV12-5 and TRBJ1-3, with D possibly TRBD1 on 5 matching bases. The CDR3 contains 12 residues. V lost 5 bases and J 12 bases, leaving 14 bases between the germline ends. The V gene's germline CDR1 is LGHNT and CDR2 FRNRAP. CDR3: CASGPQGEIIYF. The CDR3 DNA reads as TGTGCTAGTGGTCCCCAGGGTGAAATCATATATTTT.